Below are 25 T cell receptor beta chains sequenced from a single sample in a study of CXCR3-negative and CXCR3-positive naive CD8 T cells. The authors made the TRB cDNA libraries by 5' RACE using UMI labels. Following a re-call of the 5' RACE reads, TCRdb has one entry per CDR3 protein and lacks DNA. This listing includes 150,000 or so distinct CDR3 sequences. Sequenced material: naive CXCR3- CD8+ T cells from blood. As for subset: CD45RO-CCR7+CD27+CD95- naive CD8+ T cells lacking CXCR3 (TNR3-). Receptors were obtained from a human donor in good health. Some clones in this sample may be carry-over from other donors' samples.

The V gene is TRBV28, the J gene TRBJ1-1; the D call of TRBD1 rests on TCRdb alone, since no DNA is present to check it. The CDR3 runs 14 residues. Germline V gives CDR1 MDHEN, CDR2 SYDVKM. The CDR3 reads CASSLRQGDTEAFF.

CDR3 region: CASSQVSPGQHYEQYF. This rearrangement joins TRBV4-1 to TRBJ2-7; as DNA is missing, the TRBD1 call by TCRdb cannot be tested. Germline CDR1 is MGHRA and CDR2 is YSYEKL. The CDR3 consists of 16 residues.

The rearrangement links TRBV28 to TRBJ2-7; TCRdb's D call, TRBD2, is unchecked because there is no DNA. The CDR3 has 15 residues. Germline V gene data show CDR1 as MDHEN and CDR2 as SYDVKM. The CDR3 loop is CASSPSPPGFYEQYF.

The genes are TRBV24-1 and TRBJ2-1. The germline CDR1 and CDR2 sequences are KGHDR and SFDVKD. The CDR3 spans 14 residues. CDR3 region: CATSDGFPYNEQFF.

The chain is built from TRBV10-2 and TRBJ1-5; the TCRdb D gene call, TRBD1, has no DNA to confirm it. Germline values: CDR1 WSHSY, CDR2 SAAADI. This CDR3 is 14 amino acids long. The CDR3 here is CASSEGDRGGPQHF.

The chain recombines TRBV6-5 with TRBJ2-1; lacking DNA, the TRBD1 call made by TCRdb goes unchecked. Germline V gene data show CDR1 as MNHEY and CDR2 as SVGAGI. The CDR3 covers 15 residues. CDR3 amino acids: CASSFSGQGLGEQFF.

The J gene is TRBJ1-1, the V gene TRBV7-8. Germline lookup yields CDR1 SGHVS and CDR2 FQNEAQ. The CDR3 extends over 14 amino acids. Here the CDR3 reads CASHVGLVNTEAFF.

The CDR3 here is CSAGDRGGYEQYF. The J gene is TRBJ2-7, the V gene TRBV29-1; the D call from TCRdb, TRBD1, cannot be confirmed without DNA. The CDR3 runs 13 residues. Germline loops: CDR1 SQVTM, CDR2 ANQGSEA.

This chain joins TRBV7-9 and TRBJ2-2. Looked up from germline, CDR1 is SEHNR and CDR2 is FQNEAQ (reference sequence). The CDR3 consists of 13 residues. CDR3 in amino acids: CASSSDGNGGLFF.

CDR3 residues: CASSVVGGLVYEQYF. J is TRBJ2-7 and V is TRBV7-2; TCRdb's D gene call, TRBD1, goes unchecked for lack of DNA. Germline CDR1 is SGHTA and CDR2 is FQGNSA. This CDR3 comprises 15 residues. Combining the CDR3 with reference TRBV7-2 and TRBJ2-7 gives the whole variable domain GAGVSQSPSNKVTEKGKDVELRCDPISGHTALYWYRQSLGQGLEFLIYFQGNSAPDKSGLPSDRFSAERTGGSVSTLTIQRTQQEDSAVYLCASSVVGGLVYEQYFGPGTRLTVT.

CDR3 loop: CSVDGLDWVSYNEQFF. The chain joins TRBV29-1 to TRBJ2-1; no DNA is available, so the TRBD2 call from TCRdb remains unchecked. Germline CDR1 reads SQVTM; CDR2 reads ANQGSEA. The CDR3 length is 16 residues.

The chain carries TRBV6-1 and TRBJ1-2; the D call from TCRdb, TRBD1, cannot be confirmed without DNA. Germline values: CDR1 MNHNS, CDR2 SASEGT. The length of the CDR3 is 14 residues. CDR3 sequence: CASRPPGANYGYTF.

The chain links TRBV12-3 or TRBV12-4 to TRBJ2-3; the TCRdb D gene call, TRBD2, has no DNA to confirm it. The CDR3 runs to 12 residues. CDR3 protein: CASWQEGDTQYF.

The chain carries TRBV20-1 and TRBJ2-7; the TCRdb D gene call, TRBD1, has no DNA to confirm it. The CDR3 is 16 residues long. Germline CDR1 reads DFQATT; CDR2 reads SNEGSKA (reference sequence). Here the CDR3 reads CSARDTEIPFAYEQYF.

The chain has TRBV7-6 and TRBJ2-1; lacking DNA, the TRBD1 call made by TCRdb goes unchecked. The CDR3 totals 14 residues. Germline V gene sequence: CDR1 SGHVS, CDR2 FNYEAQ. The CDR3 reads CASSLAGQSGEQFF.

The genes are TRBV14 and TRBJ1-6; TCRdb returns TRBD1, unconfirmable since there is no DNA. This CDR3 region has 15 residues. Germline assignment: CDR1 SGHDN and CDR2 FVKESK. CDR3 loop: CASSQAGDFGSPLHF.

The V gene is TRBV10-3, the J gene TRBJ2-7; TCRdb proposes TRBD1, but this gene call is untestable without DNA. CDR3 length: 16 residues. Germline V gene lookup returns CDR1 ENHRY and CDR2 SYGVKD. This CDR3 reads CAIAPFRIQGSYEQYF.

The chain links TRBV19 to TRBJ2-7; lacking DNA, the TRBD2 call made by TCRdb goes unchecked. The CDR3 covers 14 residues. The germline V gene has CDR1 LNHDA and CDR2 SQIVND (reference sequence). The CDR3 reads CASSMASGVFEQYF. Based on the CDR3 plus reference TRBV19 and TRBJ2-7, the full variable domain is DGGITQSPKYLFRKEGQNVTLSCEQNLNHDAMYWYRQDPGQGLRLIYYSQIVNDFQKGDIAEGYSVSREKKESFPLTVTSAQKNPTAFYLCASSMASGVFEQYFGPGTRLTVT.

This rearrangement joins TRBV5-5 to TRBJ2-7; checking the TCRdb D call of TRBD1 is not possible without DNA. The CDR3 extends over 15 amino acids. Germline lookup yields CDR1 SGHKS and CDR2 YYEKEE (reference sequence). The CDR3 here is CASSGGQHISYEQYF.

CDR3 sequence: CASSPMGGDTQYF. V is TRBV7-3 and J is TRBJ2-3; TCRdb picks TRBD2, but there is no DNA to check that call. Germline assignment: CDR1 SGHTA and CDR2 FQGTGA. The CDR3 length is 13 residues.

The chain recombines TRBV12-3 or TRBV12-4 with TRBJ2-2; with no DNA, the TCRdb D assignment of TRBD2 cannot be verified. This CDR3 spans 16 amino acids. The CDR3 sequence is CASSHMGGANTGELFF.

V is TRBV21-1 and J is TRBJ1-1; TCRdb names TRBD1, which stays unverified in the absence of DNA. TRBV21-1 has pseudogene status. This CDR3 has 15 residues. The CDR3 protein is CASSKEGRKNTEAFF.

The chain uses TRBV12-3 or TRBV12-4 and TRBJ1-5; TCRdb picks TRBD1, but there is no DNA to check that call. This CDR3 has 12 residues. The CDR3 spells CASRTGSKPQHF.

This chain links TRBV7-6 with TRBJ2-2; the TCRdb call, TRBD2, lacks DNA for checking. Germline V CDR1 and CDR2: SGHVS, FNYEAQ. CDR3 length equals 16 residues. The CDR3 protein is CASSLGTSGPTGELFF.

The rearrangement uses TRBV5-1 and TRBJ2-3; TCRdb names TRBD2, which stays unverified in the absence of DNA. The CDR3 loop spans 16 amino acids. The germline CDR1 and CDR2 sequences are SGHRS and YFSETQ. The CDR3 protein is CASSLTSGGITDTQYF. The full variable domain, in which reference TRBV5-1 and TRBJ2-3 provide the parts outside the CDR3, is KAGVTQTPRYLIKTRGQQVTLSCSPISGHRSVSWYQQTPGQGLQFLFEYFSETQRNKGNFPGRFSGRQFSNSRSEMNVSTLELGDSALYLCASSLTSGGITDTQYFGPGTRLTVL.